The subject of this entry is one TCR beta chain. Its antigen target is currently unknown. No clone much larger than this one lies a single base away; base qualities are absent. The sample belongs to a study of response to subunit inactivated influenza vaccine (dated by TCRdb to the late 2010s). About the full investigation: To follow how T cells responded to a trivalent subunit inactivated influenza vaccine, the researchers relied on deep quantitative profiling of the T cell receptor repertoire. Points the paper makes about the study in general: According to the authors, only a limited number of new T cells may be recruited by each seasonal influenza vaccination.

The library came from RT-PCR. The sequencer listed for this sample is Illumina HiSeq 2500. Using fastp trimming at Q25 and MiXCR clonotype assembly, TCRdb reanalyzed the public sequencing data and kept in-frame beta chains. Rows merge per CDR3 protein into single entries with the most common DNA and genes. Present in this sample are 650,000 to 800,000 distinct CDR3 sequences, approximately 15% of which were seen just once. 5.5% to 7% of the sample is taken by the ten largest. The source material was PBMCs from blood, sampled approximately 15 days before vaccination. The receptor was derived from a man aged 45-60 years who received an inactivated influenza vaccine. Donor details come from another sample of the same person, matched by shared clones.

This receptor has the CDR3 CSARKGTSDRETQYF. The DNA sequence is TGCAGTGCTAGGAAAGGGACTAGCGATCGCGAGACCCAGTACTTC. Rearrangement joined TRBV20-1 to TRBJ2-5; 10 middle bases align to TRBD2. From the cysteine up to the phenylalanine, the CDR3 has a length of 15 residues. The sequence is cut down to CDR3 DNA, 45 bases in frame from base 1. The germline V gene encodes CDR1 DFQATT and CDR2 SNEGSKA (reference sequence). At the junction V is shortened by 3 bases and J by 5 bases; bases outside the gene matches: 9.